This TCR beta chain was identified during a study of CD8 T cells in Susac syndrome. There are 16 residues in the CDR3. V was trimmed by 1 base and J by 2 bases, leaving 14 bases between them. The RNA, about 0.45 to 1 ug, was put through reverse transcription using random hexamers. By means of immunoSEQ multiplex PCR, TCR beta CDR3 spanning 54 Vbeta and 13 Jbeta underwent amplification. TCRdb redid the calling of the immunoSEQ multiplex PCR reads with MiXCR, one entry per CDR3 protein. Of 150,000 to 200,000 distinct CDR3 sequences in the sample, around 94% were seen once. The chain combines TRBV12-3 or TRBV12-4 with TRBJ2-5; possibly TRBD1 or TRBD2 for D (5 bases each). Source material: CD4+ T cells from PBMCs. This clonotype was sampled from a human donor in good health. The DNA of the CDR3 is TGTGCCAGCAGTTTAGGGTGGGGGACCTCACAAGAGACCCAGTACTTC. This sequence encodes CASSLGWGTSQETQYF.